These T cell receptor beta chains were read from a single sample in a study of blood T cell repertoires in COVID-19. Clones were sequenced by immunoSEQ multiplex PCR, and TCRdb holds only the in-frame ones, with some missing. This sample has some 390,000 clones, with 80% to 90% found just once. Sequenced sample: PBMCs or T cells enriched from blood (not recorded which). Receptors were obtained from a man aged 25 to 40 who had recovered from COVID-19. Both conserved end residues are part of each CDR3. Each record gives: V gene, J gene, clone size, D gene, CDR3 DNA, CDR3 protein. D genes are given only for firm matches. Clone size, where shown, is once, few, many, or a class for clones that have expanded.

v_gene: TRBV7-9
j_gene: TRBJ2-7
abundance: -
d_gene: TRBD1
CDR3nt: TGTGCCAGCAGCTTAACGGGACAGACCTACGAGCAGTACTTC
CDR3aa: CASSLTGQTYEQYF

v_gene: TRBV27
j_gene: TRBJ1-2
abundance: -
d_gene: -
CDR3nt: TGTGCCAGCAGCCCCGGCCCAGGGGTTGGTGGCTACACCTTC
CDR3aa: CASSPGPGVGGYTF

v_gene: TRBV10-3
j_gene: TRBJ2-6
abundance: -
d_gene: -
CDR3nt: TGTGCCATCAGTGCTGCGGCCTCTGGGGCCAACGTCCTGACTTTC
CDR3aa: CAISAAASGANVLTF

v_gene: TRBV19
j_gene: TRBJ2-2
abundance: few
d_gene: TRBD1
CDR3nt: TGTGCCAGTGGGGGACAGGGCGGGAGCGGGGAGCTGTTTTTT
CDR3aa: CASGGQGGSGELFF

v_gene: TRBV11-2
j_gene: TRBJ2-2
abundance: -
d_gene: -
CDR3nt: TGTGCCAGCAGCTTACGGCAGGGGTACACCGGGGAGCTGTTTTTT
CDR3aa: CASSLRQGYTGELFF

v_gene: TRBV24-1
j_gene: TRBJ2-6
abundance: -
d_gene: -
CDR3nt: TGTGCCACCAGTACCTCGGGTACCCCTGGGGCCAACGTCCTGACTTTC
CDR3aa: CATSTSGTPGANVLTF

v_gene: TRBV28
j_gene: TRBJ1-2
abundance: -
d_gene: -
CDR3nt: TGTGCCAGCAGTTTAATTCCCCAACAGGGTGGCTACACCTTC
CDR3aa: CASSLIPQQGGYTF

v_gene: TRBV5-1
j_gene: TRBJ1-3
abundance: -
d_gene: -
CDR3nt: TGCGCCAGCAGCTTGGCCCCGGACTCAACTGGAAACACCATATATTTT
CDR3aa: CASSLAPDSTGNTIYF

v_gene: TRBV28
j_gene: TRBJ1-2
abundance: -
d_gene: TRBD1
CDR3nt: TGTGCCAGCAGTTTAATGGAACCGGGACAGGGGAATGGCTACACCTTC
CDR3aa: CASSLMEPGQGNGYTF

v_gene: TRBV5-4
j_gene: TRBJ2-1
abundance: -
d_gene: TRBD2
CDR3nt: TGTGCCAGCAGCTTGTCCGGGAGGAACTCCTACAATGAGCAGTTCTTC
CDR3aa: CASSLSGRNSYNEQFF

v_gene: TRBV18
j_gene: TRBJ2-7
abundance: -
d_gene: -
CDR3nt: TGTGCCAGCTCACTAACAGGGACCGGGTGGCAGTACTTC
CDR3aa: CASSLTGTGWQYF

v_gene: TRBV5-1
j_gene: TRBJ1-5
abundance: few
d_gene: TRBD1
CDR3nt: TGCGCCAGCAGCTCGACAGGGTTAGGGACCCAGCATTTT
CDR3aa: CASSSTGLGTQHF

v_gene: TRBV18
j_gene: TRBJ2-1
abundance: -
d_gene: TRBD2
CDR3nt: TGTGCCAGCTCACCACCGGCGGGAGATGAGCAGTTCTTC
CDR3aa: CASSPPAGDEQFF

v_gene: TRBV7-3
j_gene: TRBJ1-2
abundance: -
d_gene: TRBD1
CDR3nt: TGTGCCAGCAGCTCAGGGACAGGGTATGGTGGCTACACCTTC
CDR3aa: CASSSGTGYGGYTF

v_gene: TRBV7-9
j_gene: TRBJ1-2
abundance: -
d_gene: -
CDR3nt: TGTGCCAGCAGCTTGGGGGGGAGGTATGGCTACACCTTC
CDR3aa: CASSLGGRYGYTF

v_gene: TRBV5-4
j_gene: TRBJ1-1
abundance: -
d_gene: -
CDR3nt: TGTGCCAGCAGCTTGGCGAACAGTGAAGCTTTCTTT
CDR3aa: CASSLANSEAFF

v_gene: TRBV28
j_gene: TRBJ1-5
abundance: once
d_gene: -
CDR3nt: TGTGCCAGCAGTTTATGGACAGTTAGCAATCAGCCCCAGCATTTT
CDR3aa: CASSLWTVSNQPQHF

v_gene: TRBV7-6
j_gene: TRBJ2-7
abundance: once
d_gene: TRBD2
CDR3nt: TGTGCCAGCAGCTTAGGTGCGGGAGCGGGAGCCTACGAGCAGTACTTC
CDR3aa: CASSLGAGAGAYEQYF

v_gene: TRBV10-3
j_gene: TRBJ2-7
abundance: -
d_gene: -
CDR3nt: TGTGCCATCAGTGAGTCCGGGGACTACGAGCAGTACTTC
CDR3aa: CAISESGDYEQYF

v_gene: TRBV28
j_gene: TRBJ1-2
abundance: -
d_gene: -
CDR3nt: TGTGCCAGCGCCCTCGGGGGGCACTATGGCTACACCTTC
CDR3aa: CASALGGHYGYTF

v_gene: TRBV15
j_gene: TRBJ2-7
abundance: -
d_gene: TRBD2
CDR3nt: TGTGCCACCAGCAGAGACGGGAGGGGCTACGAGCAGTACTTC
CDR3aa: CATSRDGRGYEQYF

v_gene: TRBV5-4
j_gene: TRBJ2-3
abundance: once
d_gene: TRBD2
CDR3nt: TGTGCCAGCAGCTTGGGACTAGCGGGAGGAGATACGCAGTATTTT
CDR3aa: CASSLGLAGGDTQYF

v_gene: TRBV2
j_gene: TRBJ1-6
abundance: -
d_gene: TRBD1
CDR3nt: TGTGCCAGCAGTGAAGGAGACAGGGGGAATTCACCCCTCCACTTT
CDR3aa: CASSEGDRGNSPLHF